The entry below gives a single TCR beta chain sequence along with its context. It lacks a known antigen. The record has no base qualities; no much larger clone is one base away. This specimen belongs to a study of blood T cell repertoires in COVID-19 (dated by TCRdb to about 2020). A note on the overall study: The collaborator samples originated in the United States, Italy and Spain and spanned the acute and convalescent phases of COVID-19. The material from the prospective study consisted of cDNA or gDNA derived from T cells, B-cell-depleted T cells, or PBMCs. The dataset comprised deeply sampled blood TCRbeta repertoires from subjects exposed to, actively infected with, or recovered from COVID-19. A freely available public database, intended as a resource for researchers studying the immune response to SARS-CoV-2, is where the repertoires were released. Samples were obtained from the ongoing ImmuneRACE study (first 160 participants) and from 1,200 or so subjects provided by 6 global collaborators. Nearly every sample came with metadata listing a de-identified subject ID, COVID-19 status, age in years and sex. HLA class I and class II types, where available, came from metadata supplied by the sample provider rather than from assay-based typing. What the authors observed across the whole study: Clinical and demographic metadata were provided uncurated, with the amount varying by source and participant.

The CDR3, cysteine through phenylalanine, is 18 amino acids long. Kept here is only the CDR3 DNA, which spans 54 bases and is read in frame from base 1. Clipping removes 1 base from V and 4 bases from J, with 11 as the unmatched junction base count. CDR1 SGHAT and CDR2 FQNNGV were looked up in the germline V gene. Collaborating institutions collected whole blood in K2EDTA tubes following their own protocols. Collaborator samples were shipped for TCRbeta analysis as frozen whole blood, isolated PBMCs, or DNA extracted from either sample type. TCRbeta CDR3 regions were amplified from genomic DNA by means of the immunoSEQ Assay, a bias-controlled multiplex PCR. In the source study's methods: Nucleated cell counts per sample were estimated from amplification of reference gene primers within the assay. To quantify the absolute abundance of each unique TCRbeta CDR3 rearrangement, sequence reads were collapsed and filtered. Productive Simpson clonality was computed per sample as the square root of Simpson's diversity index over productive rearrangements. Drawn from immuneACCESS, this table holds only the in-frame rearrangements with V and J called that TCRdb kept. Clones are partly lost; checked studies trace under half to an unresolved V gene and leave the rest unexplained. The DNA was the basis for D and trimming; V, J and clone size are from that table. Within this sample are some 380,000 clones, with over 65% of them counted one time only. About 1% of the sample is held by the ten biggest clonotypes.

This chain is built from TRBV11-2 and TRBJ2-1, and 9 junctional nucleotides match TRBD2. This clonotype was obtained from a human donor with acute or convalescent COVID-19. The donor label of this sample is uncertain. Sample: peripheral blood. The CDR3 reads as follows: CASSLGVLAGSTYNEQFF. The base sequence is TGTGCCAGCAGCTTAGGGGTCCTAGCGGGGTCGACATACAATGAGCAGTTCTTC.